This T cell receptor (beta chain) was captured in a study of post-analysis software for immune sequencing data. Regarding the study as a whole: Among several TRBV segments more frequent in patients than controls were TRBV5-6, TRBV5-1 and TRBV20-1.

Note on this clonotype: What it recognizes is unknown. At one end, the junction sequence differs from germline, possibly due to a read error.

Unique molecular identifiers were present in the TCR beta cDNA libraries. One entry per CDR3 protein results from TCRdb running MiXCR on the PCR reads. In the table there are hundreds of thousands of distinct CDR3 sequences, about 32% of which are singletons. The CDR3 length is 16 residues. CDR1 and CDR2 from the germline V gene are MRHNA and SNTAGT. The material sequenced was blood. This clonotype was obtained from a girl aged 10 to 17 with multiple sclerosis. The chain uses TRBV6-4 and TRBJ2-6; tentative D call: TRBD1 (5 bases). CDR3 coding DNA: TGTGCCAGCAGTGACTGGGCCGGCTCTGGGGCCAACGTCCGGACTTTC. Translation gives CASSDWAGSGANVRTF.